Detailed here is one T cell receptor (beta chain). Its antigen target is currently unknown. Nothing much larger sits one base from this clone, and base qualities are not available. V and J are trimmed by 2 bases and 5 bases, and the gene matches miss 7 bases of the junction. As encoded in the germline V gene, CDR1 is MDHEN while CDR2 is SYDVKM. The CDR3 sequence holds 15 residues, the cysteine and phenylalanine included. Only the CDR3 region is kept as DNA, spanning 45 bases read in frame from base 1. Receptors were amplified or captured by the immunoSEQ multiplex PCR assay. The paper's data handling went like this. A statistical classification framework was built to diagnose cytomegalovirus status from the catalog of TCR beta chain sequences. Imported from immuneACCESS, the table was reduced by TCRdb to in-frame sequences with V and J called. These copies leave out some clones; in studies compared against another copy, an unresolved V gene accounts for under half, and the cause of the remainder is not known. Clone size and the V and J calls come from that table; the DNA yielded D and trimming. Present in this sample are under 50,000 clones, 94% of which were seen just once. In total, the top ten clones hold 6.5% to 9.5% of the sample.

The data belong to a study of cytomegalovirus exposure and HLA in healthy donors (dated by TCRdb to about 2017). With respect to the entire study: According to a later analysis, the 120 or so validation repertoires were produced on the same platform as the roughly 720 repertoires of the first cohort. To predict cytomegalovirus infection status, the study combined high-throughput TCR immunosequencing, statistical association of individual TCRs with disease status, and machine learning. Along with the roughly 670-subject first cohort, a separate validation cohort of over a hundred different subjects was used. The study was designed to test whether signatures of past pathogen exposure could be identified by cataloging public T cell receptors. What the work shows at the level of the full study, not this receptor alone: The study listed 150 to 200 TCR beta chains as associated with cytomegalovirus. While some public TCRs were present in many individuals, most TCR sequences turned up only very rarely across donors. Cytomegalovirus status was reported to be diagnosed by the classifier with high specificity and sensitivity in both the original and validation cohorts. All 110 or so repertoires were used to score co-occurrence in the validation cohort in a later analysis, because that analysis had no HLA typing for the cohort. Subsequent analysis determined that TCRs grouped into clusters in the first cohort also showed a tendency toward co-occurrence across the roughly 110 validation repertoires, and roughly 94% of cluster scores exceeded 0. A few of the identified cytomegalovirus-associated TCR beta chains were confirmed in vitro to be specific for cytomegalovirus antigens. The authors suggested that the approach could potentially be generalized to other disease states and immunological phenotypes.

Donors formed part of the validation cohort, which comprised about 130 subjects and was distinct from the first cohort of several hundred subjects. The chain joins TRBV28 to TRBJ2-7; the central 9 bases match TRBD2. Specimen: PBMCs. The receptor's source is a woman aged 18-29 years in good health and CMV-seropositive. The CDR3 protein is CASSLDPGLANEQYF. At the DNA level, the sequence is TGTGCCAGCAGTTTAGATCCGGGACTAGCAAACGAGCAGTACTTC. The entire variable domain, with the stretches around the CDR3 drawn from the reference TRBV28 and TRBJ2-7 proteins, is DVKVTQSSRYLVKRTGEKVFLECVQDMDHENMFWYRQDPGLGLRLIYFSYDVKMKEKGDIPEGYSVSREKKERFSLILESASTNQTSMYLCASSLDPGLANEQYFGPGTRLTVT.